This entry lists 6 T cell receptor beta chains sequenced from one sample in a study of blood T cell repertoires in COVID-19. TCRdb keeps only in-frame clones here, not all; method: immunoSEQ multiplex PCR. The sample includes about 120,000 clones, 90% of them seen just once. The sequencing sample was made of peripheral blood. The receptors were sampled from a woman aged 55 to 70 with COVID-19, enrolled during active disease.

The rearrangement links TRBV20-1 to TRBJ2-1, with D possibly TRBD2 on 5 matching bases. V lost 6 bases, J lost 3 bases, and 6 bases lay in between. The CDR3 spans 11 residues. CDR1 is DFQATT and CDR2 is SNEGSKA in the germline V gene (reference sequence). The CDR3 sequence: CSAAGYNEQFF. CDR3 nucleotides: TGCAGTGCCGCGGGCTACAATGAGCAGTTCTTC.

This sequence joins TRBV14 and TRBJ2-7, with D possibly matching TRBD1 (6 bases). The V gene's germline CDR1 is SGHDN and CDR2 FVKESK. Trimming pared 1 base from V and 3 bases from J, leaving 13 bases between. The CDR3 has 15 residues. CDR3 bases: TGTGCCAGCAGCCAAGCTCGGACAGCTTTCTACGAGCAGTACTTC. Translated, it gives CASSQARTAFYEQYF.

The chain recombines TRBV6-5 with TRBJ2-1; maybe TRBD2 (5 bases). Trimming cost V 6 bases and J 7 bases, with 13 bases left between them. The CDR3 is made up of 13 amino acids. From germline, CDR1 is MNHEY and CDR2 SVGAGI. CDR3 residues: CASRDFLVNEQFF. CDR3 nucleotides: TGTGCCAGCAGGGACTTCCTGGTTAATGAGCAGTTCTTC.

Points on this clone: A read error may account for a junction end that differs from germline. The chain couples TRBV7-3 to TRBJ2-3; a weak D match, TRBD2 (6 bases). Germline-derived CDR1 and CDR2 are SGHTA and FQGTGA. This CDR3 contains 16 residues. The CDR3 DNA reads as TGTGCCAGCAGCATAACCGGGGGTGCTAGCACAGATACGCAGTATTTT. Translation: CASSITGGASTDTQYF. The variable domain in full, with the rest retrieved from reference TRBV7-3 and TRBJ2-3, is GAGVSQTPSNKVTEKGKYVELRCDPISGHTALYWYRQSLGQGPEFLIYFQGTGAADDSGLPNDRFFAVRPEGSVSTLKIQRTERGDSAVYLCASSITGGASTDTQYFGPGTRLTVL.

The chain couples TRBV12-3 or TRBV12-4 to TRBJ2-4; D is unresolved. The CDR3 length is 12 residues. The V and J ends lost 4 bases and 7 bases respectively, with 8 bases between them. The CDR3 nucleotides read TGTGCCAGCAGTTGGCTTAGCAACATTCAGTACTTC. As protein: CASSWLSNIQYF.

The J gene is TRBJ2-7, the V gene TRBV18; 7 nucleotides line up with TRBD1. V trimming: 2 bases; J trimming: 2 bases; junction bases outside the gene matches: 6. Looked up from germline, CDR1 is KGHSH and CDR2 is LQKENI. This CDR3 spans 15 amino acids. CDR3: CASSPRSGGPYEQYF. Here the CDR3 DNA reads TGTGCCAGCTCACCAAGGTCAGGGGGACCCTACGAGCAGTACTTC.